A single sample gave rise to the 11 T cell receptor beta chains below, sequenced in a study of blood T cells in healthy people across ages. Sample-barcoded 5' priming and a J-beta primer mix drove a second PCR of 7 to 11 cycles. From the 5' RACE reads, TCRdb called clonotypes with MiXCR, one entry per CDR3 protein. The table shows about 590,000 distinct CDR3 sequences, with roughly 31% occurring only once. The material sequenced was blood. The receptors shown here come from an elderly woman in good health.

Turning to this clonotype: A clone one base away is much larger, so this may be a read error. The CDR3, as DNA: TGTGCCAGCAGCCCCGGGGCTACGTCCTACAATGAGCAGTACTTC. Translation: CASSPGATSYNEQYF. This chain links TRBV11-3 with TRBJ2-1; possibly TRBD1 or TRBD2 for D (5 bases each). The J call may be wrong; the DNA end is better matched by TRBJ2-7. CDR1 is SGHNT, CDR2 YENEEA, per germline. The CDR3 has 15 amino acids.

CDR3 DNA: TGTGCCAGCAGTTCACCGGGACAGGGGAGATACGAGCAGTACTTC. Translated, it gives CASSSPGQGRYEQYF. The rearrangement uses TRBV27 and TRBJ2-5, with 10 bases aligning to TRBD1. The J call may be in error: the DNA end matches TRBJ2-7 better. In germline, CDR1 is MNHEY, CDR2 SMNVEV (reference sequence). The CDR3 covers 15 residues.

This clonotype has just a few counts. V and J are TRBV27 and TRBJ2-1, with D unclear. Germline CDR1 MNHEY, CDR2 SMNVEV (reference sequence). Trimming took off 10 bases at V and 0 bases at J, with 13 bases between the two ends. The CDR3 is made up of 14 amino acids. The CDR3 loop is CANKPPSSYNEQFF. CDR3 DNA sequence: TGTGCCAACAAACCTCCCAGCTCCTACAATGAGCAGTTCTTC.

This clonotype has ten or more counts. The chain is built from TRBV9 and TRBJ1-2; D call uncertain. CDR1 SGDLS and CDR2 YYNGEE come from the germline V gene. V lost 3 bases, J lost 0 bases, and 9 bases lay in between. The CDR3 is made up of 14 amino acids. DNA of the CDR3: TGTGCCAGCAGCGAGTCCCTAGCTAACTATGGCTACACCTTC. As protein: CASSESLANYGYTF. The full variable domain, completed using reference TRBV9 and TRBJ1-2, is DSGVTQTPKHLITATGQRVTLRCSPRSGDLSVYWYQQSLDQGLQFLIQYYNGEERAKGNILERFSAQQFPDLHSELNLSSLELGDSALYFCASSESLANYGYTFGSGTRLTVV.

This clonotype was seen many times. J is TRBJ1-5 and V is TRBV9, with TRBD1 matching 7 bases. The CDR3 has 15 amino acids. In germline, CDR1 is SGDLS, CDR2 YYNGEE. The V gene end was trimmed by 6 bases and the J gene end by 4 bases; junction bases not matched to a gene: 10. Here the CDR3 DNA reads TGTGCCAGCACTAGGCCAGGACAGGAAAATCAGCCCCAGCATTTT. It codes for CASTRPGQENQPQHF.

On this clonotype itself: A much bigger clone sits one base away, suggesting this may be a read error. This CDR3 is CSVKEGGVGTQFF. CDR3 nucleotide sequence: TGCAGCGTCAAAGAAGGGGGAGTAGGGACCCAGTTCTTC. The chain has TRBV29-1 and TRBJ2-1; possibly TRBD1 for D (6 bases). Germline loops: CDR1 SQVTM, CDR2 ANQGSEA. Between the trimmed V and J ends, which lost 6 bases and 13 bases, there was a span of 22 bases. The CDR3 runs 13 residues.

This clonotype occurred many times. The chain carries TRBV6-5 and TRBJ2-5; D may be TRBD1 or TRBD2 (6 bases each). V was shortened by 2 bases and J by 5 bases, with 12 bases between the two germline ends. CDR3 length equals 14 residues. Germline-derived CDR1 and CDR2 are MNHEY and SVGAGI. CDR3 coding DNA: TGTGCCAGCAGTTACCGGGGGCCCTACGAGACCCAGTACTTC. It is translated as CASSYRGPYETQYF.

The chain is built from TRBV30 and TRBJ1-1, with no clear D. The germline V gene has CDR1 GTSNPN and CDR2 SVGIG (reference sequence). The length of the CDR3 is 12 residues. V was cut by 3 bases and J by 0 bases, with 5 bases left in between. The CDR3, as DNA: TGTGCCTGGAGACAGATGAACACTGAAGCTTTCTTT. It yields the protein CAWRQMNTEAFF.

The chain is built from TRBV27 and TRBJ2-3, with D hard to call. Trimming cost V 4 bases and J 4 bases, with 15 bases left between them. Germline V gene lookup returns CDR1 MNHEY and CDR2 SMNVEV (reference sequence). The length of the CDR3 is 15 residues. CDR3 coding DNA: TGTGCCAGCAGTTCCCCCTCAGTCGGCCCAGATACGCAGTATTTT. Translated: CASSSPSVGPDTQYF.

This clonotype was counted at least ten times. The V and J genes are TRBV6-5 and TRBJ2-6; D is undetermined. The CDR3 runs to 17 residues. Looked up from germline, CDR1 is MNHEY and CDR2 is SVGAGI. The V end lost 2 bases, the J end lost 0 bases, and 11 bases lay between the germline ends. The CDR3 loop reads CASSYLARSSGANVLTF. The CDR3 bases are TGTGCCAGCAGTTACCTGGCCAGAAGCTCTGGGGCCAACGTCCTGACTTTC.

This clonotype was detected once. The chain has TRBV11-2 and TRBJ2-5; D remains unclear. CDR1 SGHAT and CDR2 FQNNGV come from the germline V gene. Between the trimmed V and J ends, which lost 5 bases and 1 base, there was a span of 8 bases. CDR3 size: 13 residues. The CDR3, as DNA: TGTGCCAGCAGCGCAAGGCCCCAAGAGACCCAGTACTTC. Translation: CASSARPQETQYF.